This TCR beta chain was recovered during a study of PD-L1 blockade in urothelial cancer. Study-level background: Between 0 and 3 prior chemotherapy regimens had been given to patients. T cells numbered a median of about 150,000 in the blood samples.

This clone was picked up one time. The germline V gene has CDR1 LGHNA and CDR2 YSLEER. The CDR3 consists of 13 residues. The V and J ends lost 6 bases and 7 bases, in that order; junction bases with no gene match: 8. Each PCR received spiked synthetic TCR analog templates. Sequencing used immunoSEQ multiplex PCR; TCRdb keeps in-frame clones, though not all of them. The table includes tens of thousands of clones, 65% to 85% detected once. Patient sample counts ranged from 1 to 8, pretreatment and on-treatment. Source: PBMCs, taken around atezolizumab (anti-PD-L1) treatment. The source of this sequence is a man in his fifties or sixties with urothelial cancer. The chain has TRBV4-3 and TRBJ2-5; 7 bases match TRBD2. CDR3 amino acids: CASSYGLVGTQYF. The CDR3 DNA is TGCGCCAGCAGTTACGGACTAGTTGGGACCCAGTACTTC.